Listed here is a single T cell receptor beta chain. No antigen is known for it. The data were obtained in a study of cytomegalovirus exposure and HLA in healthy donors. As for the study in general: Sequencing of 150 million to 200 million T cells in an earlier analysis found approximately 120 million unique TCR beta sequences.

PCR involved 60 Vbeta and 13 Jbeta primers. The repertoire was sequenced with immunoSEQ multiplex PCR; TCRdb's copy has only in-frame clones and lacks some. Here the sample spans 100,000 to 150,000 clones, roughly 79% being singletons. Overall study results and limits: The study put 150 or so TCR beta chains on its list as cytomegalovirus-associated.

The sequence was obtained from a boy between 2 and 10 years old in good health and CMV-seronegative. Sequencing was performed on PBMCs.

CDR3: CSAERGGRDEQFF. The CDR3 DNA follows: TGCAGCGCCGAACGGGGGGGGAGGGATGAGCAGTTCTTC. V gene TRBV29-1 combines with J gene TRBJ2-1; 8 nucleotides match TRBD2. Germline-derived CDR1 and CDR2 are SQVTM and ANQGSEA. CDR3 length: 13 amino acids. J gave up 8 bases and V 7 bases, and 10 bases lay outside the gene matches.